A single sample gave rise to the 10 T cell receptor beta chains below, sequenced in a study of shared clonotypes between healthy human individuals. Sequencing was performed with immunoSEQ multiplex PCR; in TCRdb, only in-frame clones are kept and a portion is missing. The sample includes hundreds of thousands of clones, roughly 97% of them seen just once. Sequenced: naive CD4+ T cells sorted from blood. The sample's subset: CD45RA+ positively selected. The source of these receptors is a woman in her twenties or thirties in good health.

The DNA for the CDR3 is TGTGCCAGCAGCTTTACTAGCGGAGACTCTGGGGCCAACGTCCTGACTTTC. It yields the protein CASSFTSGDSGANVLTF. The rearrangement joins TRBV7-9 to TRBJ2-6, with 8 bases matching TRBD2. The V gene end was trimmed by 3 bases and the J gene end by 0 bases; junction bases not matched to a gene: 4. CDR1 is SEHNR and CDR2 is FQNEAQ in the germline V gene (reference sequence). The CDR3 runs 17 residues. Together with reference TRBV7-9 and TRBJ2-6, the CDR3 gives the full variable domain: DTGVSQNPRHKITKRGQNVTFRCDPISEHNRLYWYRQTLGQGPEFLTYFQNEAQLEKSRLLSDRFSAERPKGSFSTLEIQRTEQGDSAMYLCASSFTSGDSGANVLTFGAGSRLTVL.

V and J are TRBV28 and TRBJ2-4, with 8 nucleotides matching TRBD1. V shed 3 bases and J 8 bases; nucleotides not matched to a gene: 21. This CDR3 region has 19 residues. Germline-derived CDR1 and CDR2 are MDHEN and SYDVKM. The CDR3 DNA is TGTGCCAGCAGTTTCAGGGGGCGCGGGACGCTGAAGGGTTGGGACATTCAGTACTTC. Amino acids: CASSFRGRGTLKGWDIQYF.

Concerning this clone itself: The sample has other DNA sequences that encode this CDR3 too. The genes are TRBV27 and TRBJ1-5; D is ambiguous. Trimming took 3 bases from V and 7 from J, leaving 7 bases between them. The length of the CDR3 is 12 residues. Germline loops: CDR1 MNHEY, CDR2 SMNVEV (reference sequence). CDR3: CASSFLGQPQHF. The CDR3 DNA sequence: TGTGCCAGCAGTTTCTTAGGACAGCCCCAGCATTTT.

This chain uses TRBV2 with TRBJ2-2; D unclear. The CDR3 is 15 amino acids. V was pared by 6 bases and J by 1 base, with 12 bases between. Germline V gene lookup returns CDR1 SNHLY and CDR2 FYNNEI. CDR3 nucleotide sequence: TGTGCCAGCAGGCCTTTGGATGTGAACACCGGGGAGCTGTTTTTT. This sequence encodes CASRPLDVNTGELFF.

The chain has TRBV9 and TRBJ2-3; 10 bases line up with TRBD2. V dropped 0 bases and J dropped 6; count of bases not matched to a gene: 4. This CDR3 region has 15 residues. Germline V lookup: CDR1 SGDLS, CDR2 YYNGEE. The CDR3 loop reads CASSVGSGRGDTQYF. DNA for the CDR3: TGTGCCAGCAGCGTAGGGAGCGGGAGGGGTGATACGCAGTATTTT.

V is TRBV21-1 and J is TRBJ2-3; the table gives TRBD2 as D, unverified against the DNA. TRBV21-1 is listed as a pseudogene. This CDR3 has 19 residues. The CDR3: CASTPPPGRERKSTDTQYF. The CDR3 DNA is TGTGCCAGCACCCCCCCTCCTGGGCGGGAGAGGAAGAGCACAGATACGCAGTATTTT.

The gene calls are TRBV10-3 and TRBJ1-6; 7 nucleotides match TRBD1. The germline V gene encodes CDR1 ENHRY and CDR2 SYGVKD. Trimming took 5 bases from V and 7 from J; bases not matched to a gene: 5. The CDR3 spans 14 residues. Written as DNA, the CDR3 is TGTGCCATCAGTCCTGGACAGGACAATTCACCCCTCCACTTT. Protein: CAISPGQDNSPLHF.

This clone was counted only a few times. V usage is TRBV6-1 and J usage is TRBJ2-2; no reliable D call. The CDR3 extends over 13 amino acids. Trimming left V 7 bases short and J 7 bases short, with 13 bases between. Germline V lookup: CDR1 MNHNS, CDR2 SASEGT. CDR3 loop: CASTPGLLGELFF. The CDR3 DNA sequence: TGTGCCAGCACCCCTGGGCTCCTCGGGGAGCTGTTTTTT.

This clone has only one observation. This rearrangement joins TRBV28 to TRBJ1-2; the match to TRBD1 covers 8 bases. Germline V gene data show CDR1 as MDHEN and CDR2 as SYDVKM. The CDR3 length is 14 residues. The V gene end was trimmed by 7 bases and the J gene end by 5 bases; junction bases not matched to a gene: 9. CDR3 nucleotide sequence: TGTGCCAGCATTACCGGGACAGGAGTTTATGGCTACACCTTC. It yields the protein CASITGTGVYGYTF.

The chain employs TRBV7-3 and TRBJ1-1; 7 positions match TRBD1. The V and J ends lost 6 bases and 4 bases, in that order; junction bases with no gene match: 8. Germline lookup yields CDR1 SGHTA and CDR2 FQGTGA. The CDR3 runs to 14 residues. The CDR3 sequence is CASSTTGRGTEAFF. In DNA, the CDR3 is TGTGCCAGCAGTACGACAGGGCGGGGCACTGAAGCTTTCTTT.